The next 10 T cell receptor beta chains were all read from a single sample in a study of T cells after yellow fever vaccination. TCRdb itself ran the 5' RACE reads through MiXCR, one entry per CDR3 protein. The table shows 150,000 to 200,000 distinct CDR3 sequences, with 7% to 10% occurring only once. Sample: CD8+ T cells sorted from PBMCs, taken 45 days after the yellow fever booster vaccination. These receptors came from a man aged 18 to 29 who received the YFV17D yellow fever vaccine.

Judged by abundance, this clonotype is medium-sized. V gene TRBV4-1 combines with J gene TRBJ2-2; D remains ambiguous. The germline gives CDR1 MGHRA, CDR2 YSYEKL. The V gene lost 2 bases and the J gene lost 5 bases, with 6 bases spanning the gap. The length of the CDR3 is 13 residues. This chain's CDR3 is CASSQTDTGELFF. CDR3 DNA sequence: TGCGCCAGCAGCCAAACCGATACCGGGGAGCTGTTTTTT.

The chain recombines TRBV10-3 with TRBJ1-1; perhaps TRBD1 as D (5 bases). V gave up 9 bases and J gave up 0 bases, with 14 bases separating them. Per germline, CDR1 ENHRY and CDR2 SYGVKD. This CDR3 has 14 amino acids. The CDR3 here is CAIKHGGMNTEAFF. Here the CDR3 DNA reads TGTGCCATTAAGCATGGGGGGATGAACACTGAAGCTTTCTTT.

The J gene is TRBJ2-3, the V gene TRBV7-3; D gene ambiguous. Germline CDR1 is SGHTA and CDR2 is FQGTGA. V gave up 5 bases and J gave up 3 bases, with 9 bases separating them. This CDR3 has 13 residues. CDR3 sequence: CASSHGVTDTQYF. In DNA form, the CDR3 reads TGTGCCAGCAGCCACGGTGTGACAGATACGCAGTATTTT.

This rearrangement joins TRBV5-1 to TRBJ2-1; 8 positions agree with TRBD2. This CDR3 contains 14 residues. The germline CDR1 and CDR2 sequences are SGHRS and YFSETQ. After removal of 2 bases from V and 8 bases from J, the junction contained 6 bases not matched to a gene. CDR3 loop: CASSFERGWDEQFF. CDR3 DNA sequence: TGCGCCAGCAGCTTTGAGCGGGGGTGGGATGAGCAGTTCTTC.

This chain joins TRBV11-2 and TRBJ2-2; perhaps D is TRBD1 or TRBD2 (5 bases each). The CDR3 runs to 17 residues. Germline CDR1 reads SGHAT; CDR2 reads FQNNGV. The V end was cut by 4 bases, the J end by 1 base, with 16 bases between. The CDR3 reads CASSSEEAGLNTGELFF. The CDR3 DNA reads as TGTGCCAGCAGCTCAGAGGAGGCAGGGCTGAACACCGGGGAGCTGTTTTTT.

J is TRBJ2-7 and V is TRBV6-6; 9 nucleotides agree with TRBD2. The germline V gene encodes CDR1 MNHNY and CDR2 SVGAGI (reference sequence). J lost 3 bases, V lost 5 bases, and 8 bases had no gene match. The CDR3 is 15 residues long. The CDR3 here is CASSVSGGTHYEQYF. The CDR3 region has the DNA TGTGCCAGCAGTGTGAGCGGGGGGACCCACTACGAGCAGTACTTC.

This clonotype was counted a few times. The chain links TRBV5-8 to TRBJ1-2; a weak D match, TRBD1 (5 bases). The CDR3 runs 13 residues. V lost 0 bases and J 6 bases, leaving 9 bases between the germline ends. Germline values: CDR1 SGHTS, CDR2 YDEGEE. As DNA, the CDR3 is TGTGCCAGCAGCTTGGGCAGGGAAAATGGCTACACCTTC. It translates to CASSLGRENGYTF.

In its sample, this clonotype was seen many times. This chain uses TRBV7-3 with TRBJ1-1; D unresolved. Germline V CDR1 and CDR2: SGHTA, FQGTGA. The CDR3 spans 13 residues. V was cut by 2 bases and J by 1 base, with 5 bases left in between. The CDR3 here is CASSLSANTEAFF. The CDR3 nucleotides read TGTGCCAGCAGCTTATCAGCGAACACTGAAGCTTTCTTT.

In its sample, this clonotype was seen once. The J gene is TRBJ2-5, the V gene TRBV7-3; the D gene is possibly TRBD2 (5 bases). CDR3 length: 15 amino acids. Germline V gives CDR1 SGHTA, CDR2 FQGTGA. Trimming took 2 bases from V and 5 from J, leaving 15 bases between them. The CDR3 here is CASSLRSGMGETQYF. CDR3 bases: TGTGCCAGCAGCTTACGGTCGGGGATGGGGGAGACCCAGTACTTC.

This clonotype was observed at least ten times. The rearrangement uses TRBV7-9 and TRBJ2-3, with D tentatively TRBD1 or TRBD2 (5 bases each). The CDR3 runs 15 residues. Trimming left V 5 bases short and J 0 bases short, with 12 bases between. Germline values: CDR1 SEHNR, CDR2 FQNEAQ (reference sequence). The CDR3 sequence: CASSPGTPSTDTQYF. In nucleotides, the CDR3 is TGTGCCAGCAGCCCCGGGACGCCTAGCACAGATACGCAGTATTTT. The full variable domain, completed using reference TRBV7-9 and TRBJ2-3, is DTGVSQNPRHKITKRGQNVTFRCDPISEHNRLYWYRQTLGQGPEFLTYFQNEAQLEKSRLLSDRFSAERPKGSFSTLEIQRTEQGDSAMYLCASSPGTPSTDTQYFGPGTRLTVL.